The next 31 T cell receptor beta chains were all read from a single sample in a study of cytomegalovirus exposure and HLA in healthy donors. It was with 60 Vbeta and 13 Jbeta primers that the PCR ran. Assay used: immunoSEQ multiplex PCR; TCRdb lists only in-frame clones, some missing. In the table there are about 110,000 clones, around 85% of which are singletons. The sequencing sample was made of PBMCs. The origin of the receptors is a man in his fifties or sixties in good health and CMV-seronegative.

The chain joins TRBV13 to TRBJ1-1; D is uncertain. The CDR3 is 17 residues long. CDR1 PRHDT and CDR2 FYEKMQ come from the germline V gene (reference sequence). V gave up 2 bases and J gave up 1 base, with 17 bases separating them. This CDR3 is CASSLSEIGRSNTEAFF. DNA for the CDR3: TGTGCCAGCAGCTTATCGGAAATCGGCAGGTCGAACACTGAAGCTTTCTTT.

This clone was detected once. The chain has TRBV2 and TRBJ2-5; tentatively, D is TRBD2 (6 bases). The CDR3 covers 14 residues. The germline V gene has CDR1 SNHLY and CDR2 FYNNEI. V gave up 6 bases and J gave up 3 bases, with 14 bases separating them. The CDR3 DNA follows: TGTGCCAGCAGGAAGGGACTCGAAAAAGAGACCCAGTACTTC. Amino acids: CASRKGLEKETQYF.

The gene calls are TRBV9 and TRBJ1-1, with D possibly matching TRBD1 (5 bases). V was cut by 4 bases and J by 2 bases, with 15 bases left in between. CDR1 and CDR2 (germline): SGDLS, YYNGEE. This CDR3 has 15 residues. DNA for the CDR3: TGTGCCAGCAGCCCGCGCCCAGGGTCCAACACTGAAGCTTTCTTT. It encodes CASSPRPGSNTEAFF. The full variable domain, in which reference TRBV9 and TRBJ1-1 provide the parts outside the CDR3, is DSGVTQTPKHLITATGQRVTLRCSPRSGDLSVYWYQQSLDQGLQFLIQYYNGEERAKGNILERFSAQQFPDLHSELNLSSLELGDSALYFCASSPRPGSNTEAFFGQGTRLTVV.

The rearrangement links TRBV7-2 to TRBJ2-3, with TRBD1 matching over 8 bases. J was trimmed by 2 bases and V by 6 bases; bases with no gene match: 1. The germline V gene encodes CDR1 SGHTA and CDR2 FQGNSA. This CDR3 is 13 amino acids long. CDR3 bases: TGTGCCAGCAGGGGACAGGTCACAGATACGCAGTATTTT. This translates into CASRGQVTDTQYF.

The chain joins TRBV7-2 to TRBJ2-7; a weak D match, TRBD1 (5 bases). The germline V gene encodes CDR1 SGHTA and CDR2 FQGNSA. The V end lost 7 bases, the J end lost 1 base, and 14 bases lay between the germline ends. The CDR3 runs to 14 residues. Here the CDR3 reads CASTHWQGSYEQYF. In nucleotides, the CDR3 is TGTGCCAGCACCCACTGGCAGGGTTCCTACGAGCAGTACTTC.

The CDR3 sequence is CASSYSQGRGQPQHF. CDR3 DNA: TGTGCCAGCAGTTACTCCCAAGGGAGAGGTCAGCCCCAGCATTTT. The chain couples TRBV6-5 to TRBJ1-5; D call uncertain. This CDR3 contains 15 residues. Germline CDR1 and CDR2: MNHEY and SVGAGI. V gave up 0 bases and J gave up 6 bases, with 12 bases separating them.

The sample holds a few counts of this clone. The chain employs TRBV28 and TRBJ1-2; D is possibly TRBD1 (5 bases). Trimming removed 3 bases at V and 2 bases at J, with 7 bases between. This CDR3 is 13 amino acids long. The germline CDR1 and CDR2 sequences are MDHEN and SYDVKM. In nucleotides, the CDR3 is TGTGCCAGCAGTTTCCGGGGGAACTATGGCTACACCTTC. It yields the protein CASSFRGNYGYTF.

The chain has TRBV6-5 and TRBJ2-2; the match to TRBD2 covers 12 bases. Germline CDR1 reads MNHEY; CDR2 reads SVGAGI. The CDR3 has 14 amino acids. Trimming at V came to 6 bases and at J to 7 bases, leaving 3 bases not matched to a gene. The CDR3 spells CASRRTSGVGELFF. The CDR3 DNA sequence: TGTGCCAGCAGACGGACTAGCGGGGTCGGGGAGCTGTTTTTT.

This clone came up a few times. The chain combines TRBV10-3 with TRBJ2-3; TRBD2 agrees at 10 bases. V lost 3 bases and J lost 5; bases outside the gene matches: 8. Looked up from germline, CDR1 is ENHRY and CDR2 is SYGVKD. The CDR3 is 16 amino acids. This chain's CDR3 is CAISDWSGGAEDTQYF. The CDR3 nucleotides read TGTGCCATCAGTGACTGGAGCGGGGGGGCCGAAGATACGCAGTATTTT.

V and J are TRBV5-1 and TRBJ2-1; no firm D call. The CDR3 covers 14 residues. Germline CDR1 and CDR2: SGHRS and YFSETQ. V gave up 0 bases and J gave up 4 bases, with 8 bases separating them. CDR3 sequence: CASSLATDYNEQFF. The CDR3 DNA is TGCGCCAGCAGCTTGGCAACAGATTACAATGAGCAGTTCTTC.

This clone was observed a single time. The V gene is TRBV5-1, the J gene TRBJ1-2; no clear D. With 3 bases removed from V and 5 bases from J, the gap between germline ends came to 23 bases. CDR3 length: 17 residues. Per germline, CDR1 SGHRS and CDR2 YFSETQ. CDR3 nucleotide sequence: TGCGCCAGCAGCTCAGAGCCTGTTTTGGGAAGAGGGTATGGCTACACCTTC. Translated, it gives CASSSEPVLGRGYGYTF.

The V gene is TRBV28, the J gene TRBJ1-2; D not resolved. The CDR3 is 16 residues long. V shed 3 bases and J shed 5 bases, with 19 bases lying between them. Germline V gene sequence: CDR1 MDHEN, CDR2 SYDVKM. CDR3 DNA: TGTGCCAGCAGTTTTCGTGCGGGCATGCAGGTTTATGGCTACACCTTC. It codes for CASSFRAGMQVYGYTF.

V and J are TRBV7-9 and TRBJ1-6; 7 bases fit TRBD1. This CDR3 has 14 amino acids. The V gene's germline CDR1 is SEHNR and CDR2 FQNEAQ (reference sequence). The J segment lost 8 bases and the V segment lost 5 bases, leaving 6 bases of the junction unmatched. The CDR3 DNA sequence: TGTGCCAGCAGCCGCACAGGGGTTGATTCACCCCTCCACTTT. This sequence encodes CASSRTGVDSPLHF.

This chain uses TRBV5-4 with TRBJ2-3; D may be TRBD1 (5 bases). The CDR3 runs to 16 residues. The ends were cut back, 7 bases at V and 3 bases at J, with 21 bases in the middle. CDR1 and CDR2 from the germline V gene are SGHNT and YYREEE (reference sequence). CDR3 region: CASSYVGRVLTDTQYF. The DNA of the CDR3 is TGTGCCAGCTCTTATGTGGGCAGGGTGTTGACAGATACGCAGTATTTT.

The CDR3 protein is CASSIDLRTGTYQPQHF. As DNA, the CDR3 is TGTGCCAGTAGTATAGATTTGAGGACAGGAACTTATCAGCCCCAGCATTTT. J is TRBJ1-5 and V is TRBV19; 7 positions match TRBD1. V gave up 0 bases and J gave up 5 bases; unmatched junction bases: 10. In germline, CDR1 is LNHDA, CDR2 SQIVND (reference sequence). CDR3 length equals 17 residues.

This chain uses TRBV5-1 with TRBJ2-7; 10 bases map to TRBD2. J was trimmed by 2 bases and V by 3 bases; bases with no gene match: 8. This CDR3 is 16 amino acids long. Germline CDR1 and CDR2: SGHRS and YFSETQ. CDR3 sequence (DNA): TGCGCCAGCAGCTCCAGTGGTCTAGCGGGGGCCTACGAGCAGTACTTC. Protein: CASSSSGLAGAYEQYF.

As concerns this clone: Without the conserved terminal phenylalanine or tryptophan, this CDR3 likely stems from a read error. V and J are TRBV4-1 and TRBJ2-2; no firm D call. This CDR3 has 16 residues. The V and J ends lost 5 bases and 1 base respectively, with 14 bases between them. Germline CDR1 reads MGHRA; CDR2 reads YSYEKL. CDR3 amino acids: CASSIRAGGNTGELFV. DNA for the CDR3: TGCGCCAGCAGCATTCGGGCAGGCGGGAACACCGGGGAGCTGTTTGTT.

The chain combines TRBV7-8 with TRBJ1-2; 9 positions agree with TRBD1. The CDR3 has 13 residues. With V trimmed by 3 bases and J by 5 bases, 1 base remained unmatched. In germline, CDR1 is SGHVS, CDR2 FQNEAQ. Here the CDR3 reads CASSFGTGYGYTF. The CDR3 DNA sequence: TGTGCCAGCAGCTTCGGGACAGGGTATGGCTACACCTTC.

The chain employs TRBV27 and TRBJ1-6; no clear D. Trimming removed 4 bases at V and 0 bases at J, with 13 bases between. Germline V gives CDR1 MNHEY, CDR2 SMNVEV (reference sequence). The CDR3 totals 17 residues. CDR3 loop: CASSWGGLPSYNSPLHF. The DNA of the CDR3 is TGTGCCAGCAGTTGGGGAGGGTTGCCCTCCTATAATTCACCCCTCCACTTT.

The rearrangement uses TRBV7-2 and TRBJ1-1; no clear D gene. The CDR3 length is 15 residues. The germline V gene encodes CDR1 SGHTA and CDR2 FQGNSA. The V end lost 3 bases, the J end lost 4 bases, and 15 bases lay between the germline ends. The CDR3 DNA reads TGTGCCAGCAGCTTCAGGACGGGAATGGGCACTGAAGCTTTCTTT. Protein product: CASSFRTGMGTEAFF. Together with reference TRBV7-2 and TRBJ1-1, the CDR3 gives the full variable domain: GAGVSQSPSNKVTEKGKDVELRCDPISGHTALYWYRQSLGQGLEFLIYFQGNSAPDKSGLPSDRFSAERTGGSVSTLTIQRTQQEDSAVYLCASSFRTGMGTEAFFGQGTRLTVV.

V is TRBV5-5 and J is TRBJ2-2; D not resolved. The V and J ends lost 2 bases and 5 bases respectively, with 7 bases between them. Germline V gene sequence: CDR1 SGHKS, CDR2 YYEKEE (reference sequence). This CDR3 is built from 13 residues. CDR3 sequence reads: CASSFAVTGELFF. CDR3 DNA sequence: TGTGCCAGCAGCTTTGCAGTTACCGGGGAGCTGTTTTTT.

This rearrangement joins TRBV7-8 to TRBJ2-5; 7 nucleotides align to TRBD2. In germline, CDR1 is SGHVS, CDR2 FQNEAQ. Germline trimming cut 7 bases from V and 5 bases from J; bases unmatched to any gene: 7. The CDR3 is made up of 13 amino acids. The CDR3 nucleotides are TGTGCCAGCATCTCGAGGGAGGGGGAGACCCAGTACTTC. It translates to CASISREGETQYF.

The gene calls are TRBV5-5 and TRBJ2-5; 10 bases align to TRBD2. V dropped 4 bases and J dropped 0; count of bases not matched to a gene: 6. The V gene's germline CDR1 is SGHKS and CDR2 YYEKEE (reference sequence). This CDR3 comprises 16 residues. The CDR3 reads CASSQPSGGYQETQYF. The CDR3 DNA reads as TGTGCCAGCAGCCAACCTAGCGGGGGCTACCAAGAGACCCAGTACTTC.

CDR3 amino acids: CASSLDTLGYYGYTF. The CDR3 DNA reads as TGTGCCAGCAGTTTGGACACCCTCGGGTACTATGGCTACACCTTC. V is TRBV27 and J is TRBJ1-2; TRBD1 might be the D (5 bases). V was clipped by 3 bases and J by 3 bases, with 14 bases between them. The CDR3 is made up of 15 amino acids. The germline V gene has CDR1 MNHEY and CDR2 SMNVEV (reference sequence).

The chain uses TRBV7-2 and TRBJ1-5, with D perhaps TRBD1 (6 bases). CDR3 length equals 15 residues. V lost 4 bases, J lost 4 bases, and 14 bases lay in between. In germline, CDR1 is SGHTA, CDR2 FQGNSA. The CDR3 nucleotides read TGTGCCAGCAGCTCACCAGGGGTTAGAAATCAGCCCCAGCATTTT. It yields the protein CASSSPGVRNQPQHF.

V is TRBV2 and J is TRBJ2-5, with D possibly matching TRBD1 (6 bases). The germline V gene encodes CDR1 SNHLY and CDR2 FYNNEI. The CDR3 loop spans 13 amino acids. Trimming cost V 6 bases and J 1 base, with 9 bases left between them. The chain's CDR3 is CASRDRSQETQYF. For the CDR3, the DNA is TGTGCCAGCAGAGACAGGTCCCAAGAGACCCAGTACTTC.

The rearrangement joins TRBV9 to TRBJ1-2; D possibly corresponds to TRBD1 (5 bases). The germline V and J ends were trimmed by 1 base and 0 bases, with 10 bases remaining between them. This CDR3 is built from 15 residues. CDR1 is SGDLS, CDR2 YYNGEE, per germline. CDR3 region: CASSVQGGTNYGYTF. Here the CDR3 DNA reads TGTGCCAGCAGCGTACAGGGAGGGACTAACTATGGCTACACCTTC. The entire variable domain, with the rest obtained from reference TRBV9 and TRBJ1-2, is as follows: DSGVTQTPKHLITATGQRVTLRCSPRSGDLSVYWYQQSLDQGLQFLIQYYNGEERAKGNILERFSAQQFPDLHSELNLSSLELGDSALYFCASSVQGGTNYGYTFGSGTRLTVV.

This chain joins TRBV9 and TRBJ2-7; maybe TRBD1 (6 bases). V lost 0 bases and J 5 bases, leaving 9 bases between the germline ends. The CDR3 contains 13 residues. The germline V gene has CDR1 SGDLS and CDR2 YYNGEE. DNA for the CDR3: TGTGCCAGCAGCGTAGGGACAGTTGACGAGCAGTACTTC. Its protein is CASSVGTVDEQYF.

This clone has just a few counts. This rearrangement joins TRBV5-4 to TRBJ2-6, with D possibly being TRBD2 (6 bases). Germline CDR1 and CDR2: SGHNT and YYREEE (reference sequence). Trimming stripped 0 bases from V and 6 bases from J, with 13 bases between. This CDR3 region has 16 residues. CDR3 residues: CASSLARGSVANVLTF. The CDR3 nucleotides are TGTGCCAGCAGCTTGGCACGGGGGTCGGTGGCCAACGTCCTGACTTTC.

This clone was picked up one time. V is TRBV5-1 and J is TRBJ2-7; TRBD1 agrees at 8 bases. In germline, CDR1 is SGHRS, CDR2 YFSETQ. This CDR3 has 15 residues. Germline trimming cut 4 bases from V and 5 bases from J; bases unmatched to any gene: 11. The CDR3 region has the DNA TGCGCCAGCAGCACGGGACAGGCGGTCTCACACGAGCAGTACTTC. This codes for CASSTGQAVSHEQYF.

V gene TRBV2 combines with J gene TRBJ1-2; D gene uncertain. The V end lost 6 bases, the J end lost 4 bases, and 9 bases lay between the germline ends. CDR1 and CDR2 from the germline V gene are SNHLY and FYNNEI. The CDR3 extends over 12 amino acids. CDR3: CASRWEIYGYTF. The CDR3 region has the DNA TGTGCCAGCAGGTGGGAGATCTATGGCTACACCTTC.